Listed below are T cell receptor beta chains from one sample, sequenced in a study of blood T cell repertoires in COVID-19. Sequencing used immunoSEQ multiplex PCR; TCRdb keeps in-frame clones, though not all of them. Among more than 200,000 clones listed, 65% to 90% were seen once. The source material was peripheral blood. These receptors originate from a man aged 45 to 65 with COVID-19, enrolled during active disease. Both conserved end residues are part of each CDR3. Fields, in order: D gene, J gene, V gene, clone size, CDR3 DNA, CDR3 protein. D genes are given only for firm matches. Where a row states a size, it is once, few, many or the class of an expanded clone; other rows omit it.

>-|TRBJ2-5|TRBV19|-
TGTGCCAGTAGTCCGAACCCAGGCAGATGGGAGACCCAGTACTTC
CASSPNPGRWETQYF
>-|TRBJ2-3|TRBV29-1|-
TGCAGCGTTGGGGGGGGCCACACAGATACGCAGTATTTT
CSVGGGHTDTQYF
>TRBD1|TRBJ1-2|TRBV10-3|once
TGTGCCATCAGCGGACAGGGAAATTATGGCTACACCTTC
CAISGQGNYGYTF
>-|TRBJ1-5|TRBV29-1|few
TGCAGCGTGGCCAGTCCGGGGGGTCAGCCCCAGCATTTT
CSVASPGGQPQHF
>TRBD1|TRBJ2-2|TRBV5-1|once
TGCGCCAGCAGCTTAACAGGGGACACCGGGGAGCTGTTTTTT
CASSLTGDTGELFF
>-|TRBJ2-7|TRBV7-9|-
TGTGCCAGCAGCTCCGCCGGGACACCGTCCTACGAGCAGTACTTC
CASSSAGTPSYEQYF
>TRBD1|TRBJ2-1|TRBV10-2|few
TGCGCCAGCAGTAGTCCTGAGGACAGGGGAGGGGACAATGAGCAGTTCTTC
CASSSPEDRGGDNEQFF
>-|TRBJ1-6|TRBV12-5|-
TGTGCTAGTGGTTTTGAGGGAGTGAGATCACCCCTCCACTTT
CASGFEGVRSPLHF
>TRBD1|TRBJ1-6|TRBV23-1|-
TGCGCCAGCAGTCAGGGGACAGGGAATAATTCACCCCTCCACTTT
CASSQGTGNNSPLHF
>TRBD2|TRBJ2-7|TRBV25-1|-
TGTGCCAGCAGTTCTGGGGGGGGCTCCTACGAGCAGTACTTC
CASSSGGGSYEQYF
>TRBD1|TRBJ1-2|TRBV6-5|-
TGTGCCAGCAGCCGACAGGGCCTTAACTATGGCTACACCTTC
CASSRQGLNYGYTF
>TRBD2|TRBJ2-5|TRBV19|-
TGTGCCAGTAGTATAGGGTGGCGGGAGCGGGAGACCCAGTACTTC
CASSIGWRERETQYF
>-|TRBJ2-1|TRBV4-1|-
TGCGCCAGCAGCCAAGGGGGGGTCTCCTACAATGAGCAGTTCTTC
CASSQGGVSYNEQFF
>TRBD1|TRBJ2-2|TRBV7-9|-
TGTGCCAGCAGCATTGACAGGGGACAGCCGGGGGCCGGGGAGCTGTTTTTT
CASSIDRGQPGAGELFF
>-|TRBJ1-1|TRBV6-2/TRBV6-3|-
TGTGCCAGCAGTCACCCCCCGGGAGCACGCCAAGAAGCTTTCTTT
CASSHPPGARQEAFF
>TRBD1|TRBJ1-1|TRBV6-5|-
TGTGCCAGCAGCCGGATAATGGACAGGGACACTGAAGCTTTCTTT
CASSRIMDRDTEAFF
>-|TRBJ2-3|TRBV7-8|-
TGTGCCAGCAGCTTCGGAGGGGCTGGGGCAGATACGCAGTATTTT
CASSFGGAGADTQYF
>-|TRBJ1-5|TRBV12-5|-
TGTGCTAGTGGTTTGGTTCTAACCGGGGGAGGCAATCAGCCCCAGCATTTT
CASGLVLTGGGNQPQHF
>TRBD2|TRBJ2-3|TRBV6-2/TRBV6-3|-
TGTGCCAGCAGTACTAGCGGAGGGTCGCAGTATTTT
CASSTSGGSQYF
>-|TRBJ2-2|TRBV3-1/TRBV3-2|-
TGTGCCAGCAGCCGCTCTGAAACAGGGAACACCGGGGAGCTGTTTTTT
CASSRSETGNTGELFF
>TRBD2|TRBJ2-1|TRBV19|once
TGTGCCAGTAGTGGGACTAGCGGGAGCAATGAGCAGTTCTTC
CASSGTSGSNEQFF
>-|TRBJ1-2|TRBV3-1/TRBV3-2|-
TGTGCCAGCAGCCAAGGGGGAGTCTATGGCTACACCTTC
CASSQGGVYGYTF
>TRBD1|TRBJ2-7|TRBV3-1/TRBV3-2|-
TGTGCCAGCAGCCAGACAGGGGACCCAGGGAACGAGCAGTACTTC
CASSQTGDPGNEQYF
>TRBD2|TRBJ2-7|TRBV9|once
TGTGCCAGCAGCCCGGAAAGACTAGCGCCCACCTACGAGCAGTACTTC
CASSPERLAPTYEQYF
>TRBD1|TRBJ1-6|TRBV6-2/TRBV6-3|-
TGTGCCAGCAGTTACCCTCGGACAGGTGGTTCACCCCTCCACTTT
CASSYPRTGGSPLHF
>TRBD1|TRBJ2-7|TRBV5-5|-
TGTGCCAGCAGTTTCCTTTGGACAGGGATCTACGAGCAGTACTTC
CASSFLWTGIYEQYF
>-|TRBJ1-2|TRBV2|-
TGTGCCAGCAGACGTACCGGCGGGGATGGCTACACCTTC
CASRRTGGDGYTF
>-|TRBJ1-1|TRBV18|once
TGTGCCAGCTCGCTGACAGCCACTACGAACACTGAAGCTTTCTTT
CASSLTATTNTEAFF
>TRBD2|TRBJ2-1|TRBV6-5|-
TGTGCCAGCAGTTACCTAGCGGGAGTTAGGAATGAGCAGTTCTTC
CASSYLAGVRNEQFF
>TRBD1|TRBJ1-1|TRBV7-8|-
TGTGCCAGCAGCTCAAGGACAGGGACGGGCACTGAAGCTTTCTTT
CASSSRTGTGTEAFF
>-|TRBJ2-7|TRBV4-1|-
TGCGCCAGCAGCTCAGCACGACACTACGAGCAGTACTTC
CASSSARHYEQYF
>TRBD2|TRBJ2-5|TRBV6-5|-
TGTGCCAGCAATGGACTAGCGGGGAGAAAAGAGACCCAGTACTTC
CASNGLAGRKETQYF
>-|TRBJ2-7|TRBV27|-
TGTGCCAGCAGCCGACTGGGCGGGGTCCGCCACGAGCAGTACTTC
CASSRLGGVRHEQYF
>TRBD1|TRBJ1-1|TRBV4-1|-
TGCGCCAGCAGCCAAGGGTTGACAGGGCAGACTGAAGCTTTCTTT
CASSQGLTGQTEAFF
>TRBD2|TRBJ2-1|TRBV4-3|-
TGCGCCAGCAGCCAAGACCTAGCGGGGTACAATGAGCAGTTCTTC
CASSQDLAGYNEQFF
>-|TRBJ2-4|TRBV7-9|-
TGTGCCAGCAGCTTCCCCCTCCAGGCTCAGTACTTC
CASSFPLQAQYF
>-|TRBJ2-1|TRBV7-2|-
TGTGCCAGCAGCTTAGTATACAGCCACAATGAGCAGTTCTTC
CASSLVYSHNEQFF
>-|TRBJ1-3|TRBV11-2|-
TGTGCCAGCAGCTTAGGGGCCGACAACTTAGGAAACACCATATATTTT
CASSLGADNLGNTIYF
>TRBD2|TRBJ2-5|TRBV5-1|-
TGCGCCAGCACCCCCTCCCCCGCGGGAGGAGAGACCCAGTACTTC
CASTPSPAGGETQYF
>-|TRBJ1-3|TRBV6-1|many
TGTGCCAGCAGTGAGTCACTTACGAGCTCTGGAAACACCATATATTTT
CASSESLTSSGNTIYF
>-|TRBJ1-5|TRBV20-1|-
TGCAGTGCTAGCGGAGGTCAGCCCCAGCATTTT
CSASGGQPQHF
>-|TRBJ2-3|TRBV9|-
TGTGCCAGCAGCGTAGGGCCCGGGAGCACAGATACGCAGTATTTT
CASSVGPGSTDTQYF
>TRBD2|TRBJ2-3|TRBV28|-
TGTGCCAGCAGGACAAGCGGACTAGCGGGGGGCACAGATACGCAGTATTTT
CASRTSGLAGGTDTQYF
>-|TRBJ1-1|TRBV29-1|-
TGCAGCGCTGCAGGCGTTTTGAACACTGAAGCTTTCTTT
CSAAGVLNTEAFF
>TRBD1|TRBJ1-6|TRBV7-9|-
TGTGCCAGCAGCCCTCTGGACAGGGCGAATTCACCCCTCCACTTT
CASSPLDRANSPLHF
>-|TRBJ1-1|TRBV27|-
TGTGCCAGCAGTTATATAGGGGATCGGACTGAAGCTTTCTTT
CASSYIGDRTEAFF
>TRBD1|TRBJ2-7|TRBV7-2|-
TGTGCCAGCAGCTCTGGGACAGGGGTAGGCGAGCAGTACTTC
CASSSGTGVGEQYF
>-|TRBJ1-1|TRBV5-1|-
TGCGCCAGCAGTCCTCAGGCCGGCACTGAAGCTTTCTTT
CASSPQAGTEAFF
>-|TRBJ1-2|TRBV7-2|-
TGTGCCAGCAGCTTAAGGACAGTTACTAACTATGGCTACACCTTC
CASSLRTVTNYGYTF
>-|TRBJ1-1|TRBV9|-
TGTGCCAGCAGCTTAACCATAGGGGGTTTGAACACTGAAGCTTTCTTT
CASSLTIGGLNTEAFF
>TRBD2|TRBJ2-5|TRBV19|-
TGTGCCACCGCAGTAGGGACTAGCGGGAGAGAGACCCAGTACTTC
CATAVGTSGRETQYF